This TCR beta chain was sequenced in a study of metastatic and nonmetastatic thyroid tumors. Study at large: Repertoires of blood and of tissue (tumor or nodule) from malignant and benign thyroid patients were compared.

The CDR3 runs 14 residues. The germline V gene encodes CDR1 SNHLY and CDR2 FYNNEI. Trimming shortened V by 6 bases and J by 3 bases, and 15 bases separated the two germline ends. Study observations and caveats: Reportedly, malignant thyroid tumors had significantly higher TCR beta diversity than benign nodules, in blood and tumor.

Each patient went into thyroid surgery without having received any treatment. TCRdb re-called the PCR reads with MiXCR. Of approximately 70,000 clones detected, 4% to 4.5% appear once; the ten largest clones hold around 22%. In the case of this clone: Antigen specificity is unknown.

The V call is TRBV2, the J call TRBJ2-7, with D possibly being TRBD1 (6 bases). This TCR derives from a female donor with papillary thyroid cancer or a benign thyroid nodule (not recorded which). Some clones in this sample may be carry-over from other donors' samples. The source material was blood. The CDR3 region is CASSVQGVNYEQYF. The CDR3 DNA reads TGTGCCAGCAGCGTACAGGGAGTGAACTACGAGCAGTACTTC.